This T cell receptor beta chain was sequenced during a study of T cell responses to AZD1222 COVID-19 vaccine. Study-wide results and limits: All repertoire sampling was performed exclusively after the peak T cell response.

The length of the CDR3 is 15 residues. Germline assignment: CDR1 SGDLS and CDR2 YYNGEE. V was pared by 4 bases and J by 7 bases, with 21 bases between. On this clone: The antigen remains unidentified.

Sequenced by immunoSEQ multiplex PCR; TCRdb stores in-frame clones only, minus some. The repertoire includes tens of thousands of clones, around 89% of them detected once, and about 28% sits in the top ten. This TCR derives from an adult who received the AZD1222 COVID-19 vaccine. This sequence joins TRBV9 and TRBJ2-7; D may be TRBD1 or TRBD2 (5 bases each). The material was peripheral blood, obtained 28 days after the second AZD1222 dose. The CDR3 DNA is TGTGCCAGCAGCCTCCAAGGGGAATCGTGGGGGGAGCAGTACTTC. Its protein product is CASSLQGESWGEQYF.